Below, 7 T cell receptor beta chains from the same sample are listed, as sequenced in a study of T cells in Graves' hyperthyroidism and ophthalmopathy. The TCR beta CDR3 regions underwent amplification using RNA transcripts as the source. During a first-round RT-PCR of the TCR CDR3, the HTBI primer set was used. TCRdb re-called the multiplex PCR reads through MiXCR, storing one row per CDR3 protein. The sample carries around 600,000 distinct CDR3 sequences, about a sixth recorded once. Sample: blood. These TCRs come from a woman in her 30s with Graves' hyperthyroidism.

This clonotype was picked up a small number of times. This chain uses TRBV28 with TRBJ2-3, with D perhaps TRBD1 (5 bases). From germline, CDR1 is MDHEN and CDR2 SYDVKM. V lost 5 bases to trimming and J lost 6 bases, with 15 bases between them. CDR3 length: 14 amino acids. CDR3 region: CASSTGRLGDTQYF. DNA of the CDR3: TGTGCCAGCAGTACAGGACGGCTCGGGGATACGCAGTATTTT.

In this sample, this clonotype turned up many times. This chain uses TRBV5-1 with TRBJ2-7; 14 bases fit TRBD2. Germline lookup yields CDR1 SGHRS and CDR2 YFSETQ. CDR3 size: 15 residues. The ends lost 5 bases at V and 1 base at J; junction bases unmatched: 2. The CDR3 sequence: CASRRLAGGSYEQYF. The CDR3 DNA sequence: TGCGCCAGCAGACGACTAGCGGGAGGGTCCTACGAGCAGTACTTC.

The V call is TRBV18, the J call TRBJ1-5; D is unclear. Trimming took 3 bases from V and 6 from J, leaving 18 bases between them. Germline V lookup: CDR1 KGHSH, CDR2 LQKENI. The CDR3 is made up of 16 amino acids. This CDR3 reads CASSPTEVRGGQPQHF. CDR3 in DNA: TGTGCCAGCTCACCGACCGAGGTCCGGGGTGGTCAGCCCCAGCATTTT.

This clonotype was found many times. The genes are TRBV18 and TRBJ2-1; D call uncertain. CDR3 size: 14 residues. V lost 4 bases and J 2 bases, leaving 9 bases between the germline ends. Germline CDR1 reads KGHSH; CDR2 reads LQKENI. DNA of the CDR3: TGTGCCAGCTCACGTTCTGTGGCCTACAATGAGCAGTTCTTC. Translated, it gives CASSRSVAYNEQFF. Together with reference TRBV18 and TRBJ2-1, the CDR3 gives the full variable domain: NAGVMQNPRHLVRRRGQEARLRCSPMKGHSHVYWYRQLPEEGLKFMVYLQKENIIDESGMPKERFSAEFPKEGPSILRIQQVVRGDSAAYFCASSRSVAYNEQFFGPGTRLTVL.

The V and J genes are TRBV20-1 and TRBJ2-5; no reliable D call. Trimming pared 4 bases from V and 7 bases from J, leaving 16 bases between. The CDR3 contains 13 residues. Germline CDR1 is DFQATT and CDR2 is SNEGSKA (reference sequence). CDR3 in DNA: TGCAGTGCTACGTCGGCTGGGTGGGGGACCCAGTACTTC. This translates into CSATSAGWGTQYF.

This clonotype was detected many times. The rearrangement joins TRBV20-1 to TRBJ1-5; D remains ambiguous. Per the germline V gene, CDR1 is DFQATT and CDR2 is SNEGSKA (reference sequence). Trimming removed 0 bases from V and 7 bases from J, with 7 bases in between. The CDR3 spans 12 residues. CDR3 DNA sequence: TGCAGTGCTAGAGATCCAGACCAGCCCCAGCATTTT. Residues: CSARDPDQPQHF.

This clonotype was counted at least ten times. The chain is built from TRBV2 and TRBJ2-2; D is unresolved. V lost 3 bases and J lost 4, with 15 bases in between. Per the germline V gene, CDR1 is SNHLY and CDR2 is FYNNEI. The CDR3 totals 16 residues. CDR3 coding DNA: TGTGCCAGCAGTGAGTTGCTAGGCTCAGGCACCGGGGAGCTGTTTTTT. This encodes CASSELLGSGTGELFF.